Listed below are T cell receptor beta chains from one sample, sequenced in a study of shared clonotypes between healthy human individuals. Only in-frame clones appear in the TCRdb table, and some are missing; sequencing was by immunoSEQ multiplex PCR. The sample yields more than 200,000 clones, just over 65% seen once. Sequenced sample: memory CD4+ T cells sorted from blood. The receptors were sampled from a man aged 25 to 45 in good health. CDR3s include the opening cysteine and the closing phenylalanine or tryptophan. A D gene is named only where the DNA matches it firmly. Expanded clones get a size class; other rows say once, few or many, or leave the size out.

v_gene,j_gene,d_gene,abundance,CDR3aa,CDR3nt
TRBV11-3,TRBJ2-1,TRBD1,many,CASSPTGFNEQFF,TGTGCCAGCAGTCCGACAGGGTTCAATGAGCAGTTCTTC
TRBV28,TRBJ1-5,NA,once,CASRSFRQSNQPQHF,TGTGCCAGCAGATCTTTTCGACAGAGCAATCAGCCCCAGCATTTT
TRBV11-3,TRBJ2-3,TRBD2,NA,CASSLGVLAGVSEDTQYF,TGTGCCAGCAGCTTAGGGGTACTAGCGGGAGTCAGCGAAGATACGCAGTATTTT
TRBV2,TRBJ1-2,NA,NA,CASSNTGTFYGYTF,TGTGCCAGCAGCAACACCGGGACATTCTATGGCTACACCTTC
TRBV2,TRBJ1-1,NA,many,CASSEYRQTEAFF,TGTGCCAGCAGTGAATACCGGCAGACCGAAGCTTTCTTT
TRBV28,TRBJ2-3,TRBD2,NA,CASSSGTSGRGKGQYF,TGTGCCAGCAGTTCCGGGACTAGCGGGAGGGGAAAGGGGCAGTATTTT
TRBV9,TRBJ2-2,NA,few,CASSAGGDGELFF,TGTGCCAGCAGCGCCGGAGGGGACGGGGAGCTGTTTTTT
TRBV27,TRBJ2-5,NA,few,CASSSHRDGETQYF,TGTGCCAGCAGTTCTCACAGGGATGGGGAGACCCAGTACTTC
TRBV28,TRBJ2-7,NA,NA,CASSLGGQGGYEQYF,TGTGCCAGCAGTTTGGGGGGCCAGGGGGGTTACGAGCAGTACTTC
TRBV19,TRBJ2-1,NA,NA,CASSSRGLHNEQFF,TGTGCCAGTAGTTCCCGGGGACTTCACAATGAGCAGTTCTTC
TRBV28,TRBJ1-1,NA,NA,CASSLVGESEAFF,TGTGCCAGCAGTTTGGTTGGAGAGTCTGAAGCTTTCTTT
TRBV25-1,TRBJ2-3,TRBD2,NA,CASSSTSGRADTQYF,TGTGCCAGCAGTTCGACTAGCGGGAGGGCAGATACGCAGTATTTT